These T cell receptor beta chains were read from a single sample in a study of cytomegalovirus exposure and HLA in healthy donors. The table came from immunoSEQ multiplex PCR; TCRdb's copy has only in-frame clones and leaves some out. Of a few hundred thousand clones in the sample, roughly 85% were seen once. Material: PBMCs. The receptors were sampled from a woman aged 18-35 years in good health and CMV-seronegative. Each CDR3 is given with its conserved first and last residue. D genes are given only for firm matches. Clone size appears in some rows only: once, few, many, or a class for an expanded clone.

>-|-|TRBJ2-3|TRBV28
TGTGCCAGCAGTTGGGGGGATGGTTATACGCAGTATTTT
CASSWGDGYTQYF
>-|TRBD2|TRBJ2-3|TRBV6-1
TGTGCCAGCAGTGAACTTAGCGGGAGTGGGCCAGATACGCAGTATTTT
CASSELSGSGPDTQYF
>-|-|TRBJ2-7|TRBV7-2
TGTGCCAGCAGCTTAGGGGACTGGGGTCGCATTCCATTC
CASSLGDWGRIPF
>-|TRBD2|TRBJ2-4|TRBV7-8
TGTGCCAGCAGCTTGAGTCCCCCTAGCGGCATAGCCAAAAACATTCAGTACTTC
CASSLSPPSGIAKNIQYF
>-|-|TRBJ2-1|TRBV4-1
TGCGCCAGCAGCCAAGAGGAGAGGCACAATGAGCAGTTCTTC
CASSQEERHNEQFF
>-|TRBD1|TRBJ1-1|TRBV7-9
TGTGCCAGCAGCTTAGCTACAGGGGCCGGCACTGAAGCTTTCTTT
CASSLATGAGTEAFF
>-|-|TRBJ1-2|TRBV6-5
TGTGCCAGCAAAAGAGCTCCCCTCTATGGCTACACCTTC
CASKRAPLYGYTF
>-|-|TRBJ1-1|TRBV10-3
TGTGCCACAAGGACAGTCGCGGGGGTTGAAGCTTTCTTT
CATRTVAGVEAFF
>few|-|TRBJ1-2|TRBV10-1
TGCGCCAGCAGCAAGGACAGTAACTATGGCTACACCTTC
CASSKDSNYGYTF
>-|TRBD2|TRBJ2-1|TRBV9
TGTGCCAGCAGCCCTAGGGTGGCGGGGGGGCGTAATGAGCAGTTCTTC
CASSPRVAGGRNEQFF
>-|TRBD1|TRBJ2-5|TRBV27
TGTGCCAGCAGAGCCGGCGGACAGGGGGCCCAAGAGACCCAGTACTTC
CASRAGGQGAQETQYF
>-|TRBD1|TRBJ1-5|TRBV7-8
TGTGCCAGCAGCTACGTGACAGGGGAATACAATCAGCCCCAGCATTTT
CASSYVTGEYNQPQHF
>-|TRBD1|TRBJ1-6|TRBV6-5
TGTGCCAGCAGTCAGCCGGGACAGGGGAATTCACCCCTCCACTTT
CASSQPGQGNSPLHF
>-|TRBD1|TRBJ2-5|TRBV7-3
TGTGCCAGCAGCTTAACCGGCCAGGGGGCTGGAGAGACCCAGTACTTC
CASSLTGQGAGETQYF
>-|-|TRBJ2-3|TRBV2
TGTGCCAGCAGTGGGACACAGGGTAGGGATACGCAGTATTTT
CASSGTQGRDTQYF
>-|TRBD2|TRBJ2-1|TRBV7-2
TGTGCCAGCAGCCTGGGACTAGCGGGAGGCGGGTTCTTC
CASSLGLAGGGFF
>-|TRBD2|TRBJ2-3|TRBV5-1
TGCGCCAGCAGCTCGCTTCTTAGCGGGAGGAGCGATACGCAGTATTTT
CASSSLLSGRSDTQYF
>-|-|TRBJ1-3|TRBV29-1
TGCGCCGGGGGTGGAAACACCATATATTTT
CAGGGNTIYF
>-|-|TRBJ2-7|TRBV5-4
TGTGCCAGCAGCTTCAGGGGTTCCTACGAGCAGTACTTC
CASSFRGSYEQYF
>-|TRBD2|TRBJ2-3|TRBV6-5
TGTGCCAGCAGTTACTTAGCGGGAAGCACAGATACGCAGTATTTT
CASSYLAGSTDTQYF
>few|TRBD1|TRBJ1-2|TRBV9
TGTGCCAGCAGCGTGAGGGACAGGGCCCATGGCTACACCTTC
CASSVRDRAHGYTF
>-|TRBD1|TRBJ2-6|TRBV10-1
TGCGCCAGCAGTGAGTCAACAGGGGTGACCTCTGGGGCCAACGTCCTGACTTTC
CASSESTGVTSGANVLTF
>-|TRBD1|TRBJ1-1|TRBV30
TGTGCCTGGAGTCTAAGACAGGGTGGTGGGGGGACTGAAGCTTTCTTT
CAWSLRQGGGGTEAFF
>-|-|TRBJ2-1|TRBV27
TGTGCCAGCAGCCCCCCCAATAGCGGAGGGGGGGGTGAGCAGTTCTTC
CASSPPNSGGGGEQFF
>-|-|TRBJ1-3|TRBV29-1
TGCAGCGTCCAGACGGGCTCTGGAAACACCATATATTTT
CSVQTGSGNTIYF
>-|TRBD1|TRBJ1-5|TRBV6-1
TGTGCCAGCAGAACAGGGGCGCTGGGCAATCAGCCCCAGCATTTT
CASRTGALGNQPQHF
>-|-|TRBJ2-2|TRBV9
TGTGCCAGCAGCGTAGCAGGGGCGAAAGGGCCTGGGACCGGGGAGCTGTTTTTT
CASSVAGAKGPGTGELFF
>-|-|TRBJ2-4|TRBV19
TGTGCCAGTAGTATCAGCGAACCTAAAAACATTCAGTACTTC
CASSISEPKNIQYF
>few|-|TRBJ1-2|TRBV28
TGTGCCAGCACCCTTCGAGACAGTTTCGGCTACACCTTC
CASTLRDSFGYTF
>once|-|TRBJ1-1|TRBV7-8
TGTGCCAGCAGCTTACAACGGACTGAAGCTTTCTTT
CASSLQRTEAFF
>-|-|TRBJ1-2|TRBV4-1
TGCGCCAGCAGACGAAATCAGGGTGAGTATGGCTACACCTTC
CASRRNQGEYGYTF
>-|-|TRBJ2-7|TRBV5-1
TGCGCCAGCAGCTTGGATGCGGTTCTCTCCTACGAGCAGTACTTC
CASSLDAVLSYEQYF
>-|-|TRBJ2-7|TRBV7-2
TGTGCCAGCAGCTTACAGGTAGAATACGAGCAGTACTTC
CASSLQVEYEQYF